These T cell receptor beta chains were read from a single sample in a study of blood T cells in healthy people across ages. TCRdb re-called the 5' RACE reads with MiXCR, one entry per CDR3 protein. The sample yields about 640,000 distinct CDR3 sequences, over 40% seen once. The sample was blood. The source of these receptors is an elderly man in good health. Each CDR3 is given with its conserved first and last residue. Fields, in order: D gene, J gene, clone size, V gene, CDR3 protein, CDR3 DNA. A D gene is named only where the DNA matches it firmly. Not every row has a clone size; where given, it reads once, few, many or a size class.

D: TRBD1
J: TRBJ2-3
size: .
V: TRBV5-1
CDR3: CASSIQGLSADTQYF
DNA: TGCGCCAGCAGTATACAGGGGTTGAGCGCAGATACGCAGTATTTT

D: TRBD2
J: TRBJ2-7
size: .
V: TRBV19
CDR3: CASSTRTSVSYEQYF
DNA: TGTGCCAGTAGTACCCGGACTAGCGTCTCCTACGAGCAGTACTTC

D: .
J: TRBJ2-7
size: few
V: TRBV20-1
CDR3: CSADGAGAYEQYF
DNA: TGCAGTGCTGACGGAGCCGGAGCCTACGAGCAGTACTTC

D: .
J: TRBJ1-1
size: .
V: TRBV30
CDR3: CAWSVMKNTEAFF
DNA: TGTGCCTGGAGTGTAATGAAGAACACTGAAGCTTTCTTT

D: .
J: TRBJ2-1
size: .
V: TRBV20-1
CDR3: CSARGVDVQETQFF
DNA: TGCAGTGCTAGAGGCGTTGACGTACAAGAGACCCAGTTCTTC

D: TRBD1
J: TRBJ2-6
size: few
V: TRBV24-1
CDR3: CATSDKQGAGANVLTF
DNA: TGTGCCACCAGTGACAAACAGGGGGCTGGGGCCAACGTCCTGACTTTC

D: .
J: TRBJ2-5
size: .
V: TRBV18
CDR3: CASSPIQDQETQYF
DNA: TGTGCCAGCTCACCTATCCAGGATCAAGAGACCCAGTACTTC

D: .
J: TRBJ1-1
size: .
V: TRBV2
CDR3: CASRLDRYEAFF
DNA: TGTGCCAGCAGACTCGACAGATATGAAGCTTTCTTT

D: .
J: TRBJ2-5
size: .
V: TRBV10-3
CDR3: CATSPGPSSEQYF
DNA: TGTGCCACCTCTCCGGGCCCCTCCAGTGAGCAGTACTTC

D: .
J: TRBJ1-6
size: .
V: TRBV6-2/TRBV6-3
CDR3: CASREDGYNSPLHF
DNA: TGTGCCAGCAGAGAGGACGGCTATAATTCACCCCTCCACTTT